Included here is one TCR beta chain sequence, with context. What it binds is not known. Mismatch with germline at one junction end may stem from a read error. The data were produced by immunoSEQ multiplex PCR, yet TCRdb's version contains in-frame clones alone and is incomplete. Of about 390,000 clones in the sample, 92% are singletons; the top ten hold over 1.5%. This CDR3 contains 13 residues. The germline V gene encodes CDR1 MNHEY and CDR2 SVGAGI. This entry belongs to a study of Ad26.COV2.S vaccination and SARS-CoV-2 variants. Turning to the study itself: The trial was COV1001 and the donor's arm was Ad26.COV2.S.

Study-level points and caveats: Similar non-spike TCR breadth was observed in recipients of vaccine and of placebo. Reported findings describe substantial breadth in spike-specific CD8+ and CD4+ T cell responses following vaccination.

Treatment here: about 20 received Ad26.COV2.S at low or high dose, single or two shots; roughly five received placebo; per-sample allocation not given. Day 63 after the first injection of vaccine or placebo was the sampling time. The chain combines TRBV6-5 with TRBJ2-7, with a possible D match to TRBD2 (5 bases). The sequencing here drew on peripheral blood, taken in a trial of Ad26.COV2.S vaccine versus placebo. This TCR came from a person between 18 and 59 years old who received the Ad26.COV2.S COVID-19 vaccine or a placebo. DNA of the CDR3: TGTGCCAGCAGTCCCCGGGGATCCTCCGAGCAGTACTTC. Its translation is CASSPRGSSEQYF.